This T cell receptor (beta chain) was sequenced during a study of glioma-infiltrating T cells after dendritic cell vaccination. Generated by immunoSEQ multiplex PCR, the TCRdb table keeps only in-frame clones and is missing some. The sample lists about 110,000 clones, 90% occurring once. Time point noted: after dendritic cell vaccination, including at tumor progression/relapse. Selection required adequate fresh-frozen tumor tissue plus more than two years' survival data. CDR1 and CDR2 (germline): MNHEY, SMNVEV (reference sequence). There are 18 residues in the CDR3. V lost 8 bases, J lost 2 bases, and 15 bases stayed unmatched.

The sample was blood, taken after dendritic cell vaccination. This clonotype was sampled from a human donor with glioblastoma. V usage is TRBV27 and J usage is TRBJ2-1; 10 bases match TRBD2. CDR3 loop: CASCEITRLAGPYNEQFF. The CDR3 DNA follows: TGTGCCAGCTGCGAGATTACCCGACTAGCGGGTCCCTACAATGAGCAGTTCTTC.